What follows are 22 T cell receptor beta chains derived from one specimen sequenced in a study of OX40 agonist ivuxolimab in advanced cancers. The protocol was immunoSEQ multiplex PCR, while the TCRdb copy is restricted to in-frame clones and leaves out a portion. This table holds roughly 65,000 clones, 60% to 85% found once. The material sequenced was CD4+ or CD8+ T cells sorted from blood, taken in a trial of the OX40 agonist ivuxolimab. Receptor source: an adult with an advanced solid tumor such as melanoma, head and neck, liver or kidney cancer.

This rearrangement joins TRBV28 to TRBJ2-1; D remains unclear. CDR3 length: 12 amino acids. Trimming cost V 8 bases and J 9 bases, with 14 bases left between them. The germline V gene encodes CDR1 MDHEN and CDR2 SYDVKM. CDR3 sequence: CASGVLGTEQFF. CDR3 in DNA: TGTGCCAGCGGCGTGTTGGGTACTGAGCAGTTCTTC.

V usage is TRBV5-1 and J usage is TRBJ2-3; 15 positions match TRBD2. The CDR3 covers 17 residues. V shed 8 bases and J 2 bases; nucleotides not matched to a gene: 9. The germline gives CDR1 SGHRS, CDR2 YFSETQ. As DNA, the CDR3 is TGCGCCAGTACGGGACTAGCGGGGGGCGGACTCACAGATACGCAGTATTTT. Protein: CASTGLAGGGLTDTQYF.

The CDR3 DNA follows: TGTGCCACTGAAGGGAGCTCGCGGGAGGAGGCCCACGAGCAGTACTTC. Translation gives CATEGSSREEAHEQYF. V and J are TRBV15 and TRBJ2-7, with TRBD2 matching 8 bases. The CDR3 is made up of 16 amino acids. Losses at the gene ends were 9 bases for V and 5 bases for J; bases not matched to a gene: 18. The germline CDR1 and CDR2 sequences are LNHNV and YYDKDF (reference sequence).

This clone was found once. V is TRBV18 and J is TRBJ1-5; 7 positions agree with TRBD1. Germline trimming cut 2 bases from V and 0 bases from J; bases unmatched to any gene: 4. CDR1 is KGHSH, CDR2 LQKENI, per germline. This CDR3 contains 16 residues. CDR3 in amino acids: CASSPTGENSNQPQHF. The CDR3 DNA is TGTGCCAGCTCACCAACAGGGGAAAATAGCAATCAGCCCCAGCATTTT. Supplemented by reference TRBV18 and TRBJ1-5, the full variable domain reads NAGVMQNPRHLVRRRGQEARLRCSPMKGHSHVYWYRQLPEEGLKFMVYLQKENIIDESGMPKERFSAEFPKEGPSILRIQQVVRGDSAAYFCASSPTGENSNQPQHFGDGTRLSIL.

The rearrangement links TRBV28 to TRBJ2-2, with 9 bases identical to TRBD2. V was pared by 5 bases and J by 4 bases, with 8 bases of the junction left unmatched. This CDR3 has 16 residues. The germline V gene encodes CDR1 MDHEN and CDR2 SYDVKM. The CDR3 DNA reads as TGTGCCAGCAGTCTTAATAGCGGGAGAGGCACCGGGGAGCTGTTTTTT. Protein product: CASSLNSGRGTGELFF.

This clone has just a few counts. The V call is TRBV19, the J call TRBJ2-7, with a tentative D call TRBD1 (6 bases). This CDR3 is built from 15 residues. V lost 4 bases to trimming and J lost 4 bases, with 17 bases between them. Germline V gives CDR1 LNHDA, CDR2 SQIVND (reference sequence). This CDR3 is CASSTRQQGTYEQYF. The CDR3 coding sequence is TGTGCCAGTAGTACCCGGCAACAGGGTACGTACGAGCAGTACTTC.

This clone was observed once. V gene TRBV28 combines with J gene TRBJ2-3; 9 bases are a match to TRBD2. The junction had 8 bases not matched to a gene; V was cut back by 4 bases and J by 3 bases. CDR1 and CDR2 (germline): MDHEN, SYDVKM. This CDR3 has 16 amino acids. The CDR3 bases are TGTGCCAGCAGTTCCCAAGCTAGCGGGATTACAGATACGCAGTATTTT. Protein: CASSSQASGITDTQYF.

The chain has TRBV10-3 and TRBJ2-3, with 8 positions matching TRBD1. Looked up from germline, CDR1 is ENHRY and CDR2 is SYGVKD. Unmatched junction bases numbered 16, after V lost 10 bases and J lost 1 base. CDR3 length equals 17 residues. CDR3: CATGPGQVGWGTDTQYF. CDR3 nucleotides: TGTGCCACGGGACCGGGACAGGTAGGATGGGGCACAGATACGCAGTATTTT.

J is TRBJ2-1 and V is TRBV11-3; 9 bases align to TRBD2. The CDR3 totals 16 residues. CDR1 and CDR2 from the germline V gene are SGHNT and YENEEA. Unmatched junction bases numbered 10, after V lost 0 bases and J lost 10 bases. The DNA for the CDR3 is TGTGCCAGCAGCTTAGATGGGCGGGAGGGCCGAGACGAGCAGTTCTTC. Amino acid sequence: CASSLDGREGRDEQFF.

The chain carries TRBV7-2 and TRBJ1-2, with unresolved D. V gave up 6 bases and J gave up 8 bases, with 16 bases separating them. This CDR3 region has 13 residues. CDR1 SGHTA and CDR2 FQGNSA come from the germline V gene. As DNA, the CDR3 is TGTGCCAGCAGTGCACCTGACGGACTCGGCTACACCTTC. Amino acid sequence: CASSAPDGLGYTF.

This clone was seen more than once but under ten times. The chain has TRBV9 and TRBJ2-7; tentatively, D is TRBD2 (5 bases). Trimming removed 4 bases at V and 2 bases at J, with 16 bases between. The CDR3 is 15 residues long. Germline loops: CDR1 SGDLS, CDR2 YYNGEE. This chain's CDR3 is CASSLREEGTYEQYF. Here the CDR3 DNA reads TGTGCCAGCAGCCTACGGGAAGAGGGAACCTACGAGCAGTACTTC.

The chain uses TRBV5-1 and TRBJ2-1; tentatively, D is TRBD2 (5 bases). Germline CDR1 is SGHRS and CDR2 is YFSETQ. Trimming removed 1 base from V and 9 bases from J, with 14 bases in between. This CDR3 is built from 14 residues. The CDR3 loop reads CASSLSSSRGEQFF. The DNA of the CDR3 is TGCGCCAGCAGCTTGTCTAGCTCCCGAGGTGAGCAGTTCTTC.

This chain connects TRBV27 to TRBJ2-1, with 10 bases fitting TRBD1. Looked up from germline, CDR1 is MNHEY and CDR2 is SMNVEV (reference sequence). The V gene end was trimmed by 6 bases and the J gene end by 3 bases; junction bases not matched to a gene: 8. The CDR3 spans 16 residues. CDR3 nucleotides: TGTGCCAGCAGGTCCTTCCGGGACAGGGGCTACAATGAGCAGTTCTTC. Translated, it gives CASRSFRDRGYNEQFF.

In DNA, the CDR3 is TGCGCCAGCAGTCAACCTGGCAGCTCCTACAATGAGCAGTTCTTC. Encoded protein: CASSQPGSSYNEQFF. The chain carries TRBV23-1 and TRBJ2-1; no reliable D call. TRBV23-1 is reported as an ORF; its role is uncertain. V was trimmed by 2 bases and J by 0 bases, leaving 8 bases between them. This CDR3 has 15 amino acids.

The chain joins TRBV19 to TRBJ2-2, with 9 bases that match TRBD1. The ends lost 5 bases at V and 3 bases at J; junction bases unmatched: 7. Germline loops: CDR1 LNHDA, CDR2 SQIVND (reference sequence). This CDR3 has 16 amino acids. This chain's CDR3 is CASSFSGTGHTGELFF. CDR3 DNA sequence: TGTGCCAGTAGTTTTTCCGGGACAGGGCACACCGGGGAGCTGTTTTTT.

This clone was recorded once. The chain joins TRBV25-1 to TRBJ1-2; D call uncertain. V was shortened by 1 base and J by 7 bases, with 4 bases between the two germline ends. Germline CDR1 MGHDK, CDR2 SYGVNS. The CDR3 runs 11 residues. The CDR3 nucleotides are TGTGCCAGCAGTGAATCGATTGGCTACACCTTC. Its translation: CASSESIGYTF.

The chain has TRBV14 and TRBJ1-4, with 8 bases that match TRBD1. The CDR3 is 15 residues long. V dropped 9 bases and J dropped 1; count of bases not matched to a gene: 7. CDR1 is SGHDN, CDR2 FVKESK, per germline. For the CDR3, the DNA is TGTGCCAGGGGACAGGTCCTTATAACTAATGAAAAACTGTTTTTT. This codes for CARGQVLITNEKLFF.

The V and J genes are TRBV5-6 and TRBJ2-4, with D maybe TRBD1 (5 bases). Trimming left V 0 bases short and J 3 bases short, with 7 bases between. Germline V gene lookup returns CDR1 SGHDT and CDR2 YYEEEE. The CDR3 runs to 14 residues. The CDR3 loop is CASSLDRSKNIQYF. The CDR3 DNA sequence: TGTGCCAGCAGCTTGGACAGGAGCAAAAACATTCAGTACTTC.

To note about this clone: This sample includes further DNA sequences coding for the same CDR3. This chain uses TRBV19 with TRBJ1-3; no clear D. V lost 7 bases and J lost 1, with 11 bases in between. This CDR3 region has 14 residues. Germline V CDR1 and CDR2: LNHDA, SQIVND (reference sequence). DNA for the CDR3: TGTGCCAGTACTCGAGGTGGTTCTGGAAACACCATATATTTT. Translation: CASTRGGSGNTIYF.

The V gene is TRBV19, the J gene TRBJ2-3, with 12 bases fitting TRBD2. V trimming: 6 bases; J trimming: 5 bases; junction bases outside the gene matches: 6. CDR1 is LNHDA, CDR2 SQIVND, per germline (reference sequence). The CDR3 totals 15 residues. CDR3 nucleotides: TGTGCCAGTAGAATTCTAGCGGGAGGGATAGATACGCAGTATTTT. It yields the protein CASRILAGGIDTQYF.

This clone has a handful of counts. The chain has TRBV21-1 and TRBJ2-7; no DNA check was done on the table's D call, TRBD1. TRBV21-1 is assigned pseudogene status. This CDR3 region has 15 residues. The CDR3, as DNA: TGTGCCAGCAGCGCCCGGGACAGGTTAACCTACGAGCAGTACTTC. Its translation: CASSARDRLTYEQYF.

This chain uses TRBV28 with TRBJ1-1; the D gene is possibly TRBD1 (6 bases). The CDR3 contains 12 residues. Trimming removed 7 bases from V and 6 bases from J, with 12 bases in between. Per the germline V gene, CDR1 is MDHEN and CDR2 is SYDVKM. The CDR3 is CASIGGRAEAFF. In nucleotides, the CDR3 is TGTGCCAGCATTGGGGGGCGGGCTGAAGCTTTCTTT.